This T cell receptor beta chain emerged from a study of blood T cell repertoires in COVID-19 (dated by TCRdb to the early 2020s). Broadly, across the study: Collaborator samples came from the United States, Italy and Spain and covered acute and convalescent phases of COVID-19. The material from the prospective study consisted of cDNA or gDNA derived from T cells, B-cell-depleted T cells, or PBMCs. Deeply sampled blood TCRbeta repertoires from subjects exposed to, actively infected with, or recovered from COVID-19 were included in the dataset. The repertoires were released in a freely available public database intended as a resource for research on the immune response to SARS-CoV-2. Samples were obtained from the ongoing ImmuneRACE study (first 160 participants) and from some 1,200 subjects provided by 6 global collaborators. Sample metadata almost always included a de-identified subject ID, COVID-19 status, age in years and sex. Where available, HLA class I and class II types were obtained from metadata supplied by the sample provider rather than from assay-based typing.

Each collaborating institution followed its own protocols to collect whole blood in K2EDTA tubes. Collaborator samples were shipped for TCRbeta analysis as frozen whole blood, isolated PBMCs, or DNA extracted from either sample type. TCRbeta CDR3 regions were amplified from genomic DNA using the immunoSEQ Assay, a bias-controlled multiplex PCR. The paper's data handling went like this. The number of nucleated cells in each sample was estimated by amplification of reference gene primers within the assay. Sequence reads were collapsed and filtered to measure the absolute abundance of every unique TCRbeta CDR3 rearrangement. For each sample, productive Simpson clonality was calculated as the square root of Simpson's diversity index over productive rearrangements. TCRdb re-hosts the immuneACCESS table, in-frame sequences only. Its copies lack some clones; in the studies checked, an unresolved V gene accounts for under half of them, and the cause for the rest is not known. V, J and clone size derive from that table, while D and trimming were established from the DNA sequence. The sample profile shows some 110,000 clones; less than 80% of them were found once. The ten largest clones represent roughly 2.5% of the sample.

In regard to this clone: The clone's antigen remains unknown. No per-base quality is available; no much larger clone lies one base away.

Overall study outcomes, separate from this receptor: The amount of clinical and demographic metadata varied by source and participant and was provided uncurated.

The cysteine opens and the phenylalanine closes a CDR3 of 16 amino acids. Only the CDR3 DNA stays, 48 bases, in frame from base 1. The rearranged chain carries TRBV21-1 and TRBJ2-2; the DNA was not used to check the table's D call, TRBD1. TRBV21-1 is a pseudogene segment. This TCR was sampled from a man aged 50-59 years with acute or convalescent COVID-19. Sequenced material: peripheral blood. The CDR3: CASSKAGPGVAGELFF. The nucleotide sequence reads TGTGCCAGCAGCAAAGCTGGTCCAGGGGTGGCCGGGGAGCTGTTTTTT.